This is a list of T cell receptor beta chains from one sample in a study of blood T cell repertoires in COVID-19. Using immunoSEQ multiplex PCR, the repertoire was profiled, and TCRdb retains in-frame clones only, with some absent. The data show some 100,000 clones, with 90% seen just once and around 5% held by the top ten. Sequencing was done on a sample of peripheral blood. The source of these receptors is a middle-aged man with acute or convalescent COVID-19. Both conserved end residues are part of each CDR3. The D gene is left open where the match is weak. Clone size is shown for a subset of rows, as once, few, many or a class of expanded clone.

size: NA
J: TRBJ2-5
V: TRBV11-3
D: NA
CDR3: CASSLIRVTETQYF
DNA: TGTGCCAGCAGCCTGATACGGGTGACGGAGACCCAGTACTTC

size: NA
J: TRBJ1-1
V: TRBV6-6
D: TRBD1
CDR3: CASSTLTGVMNTEAFF
DNA: TGTGCCAGCAGTACTCTGACAGGGGTCATGAACACTGAAGCTTTCTTT

size: NA
J: TRBJ1-6
V: TRBV6-1
D: TRBD1
CDR3: CASSERQGVNSPLHF
DNA: TGTGCCAGCAGTGAGAGACAGGGTGTTAATTCACCCCTCCACTTT

size: NA
J: TRBJ2-7
V: TRBV10-3
D: NA
CDR3: CAISESQDFDYEQYF
DNA: TGTGCCATCAGTGAGTCCCAGGACTTCGACTACGAGCAGTACTTC

size: NA
J: TRBJ2-3
V: TRBV5-4
D: TRBD2
CDR3: CASSSGKFTDTQYF
DNA: TGTGCCAGCAGCAGCGGGAAGTTCACAGATACGCAGTATTTT

size: NA
J: TRBJ2-5
V: TRBV7-2
D: NA
CDR3: CASSITGTIETQYF
DNA: TGTGCCAGCAGCATCACAGGGACAATAGAGACCCAGTACTTC

size: NA
J: TRBJ2-5
V: TRBV2
D: TRBD1
CDR3: CASYTSGGRETQYF
DNA: TGTGCCAGCTACACTTCAGGGGGTAGAGAGACCCAGTACTTC

size: NA
J: TRBJ1-2
V: TRBV23-1
D: TRBD1
CDR3: CASSHQGTDTNYGYTF
DNA: TGCGCCAGCAGTCATCAGGGGACAGATACTAACTATGGCTACACCTTC

size: NA
J: TRBJ1-5
V: TRBV5-1
D: NA
CDR3: CASSPGGSGNQPQHF
DNA: TGCGCCAGCAGCCCGGGGGGGAGCGGGAATCAGCCCCAGCATTTT

size: once
J: TRBJ1-2
V: TRBV29-1
D: TRBD1
CDR3: CSALGQGNNYGYTF
DNA: TGCAGCGCTTTAGGACAGGGCAATAACTATGGCTACACCTTC

size: NA
J: TRBJ1-1
V: TRBV6-2/TRBV6-3
D: NA
CDR3: CASSYGGPGGTEAFF
DNA: TGTGCCAGCAGTTACGGTGGACCCGGGGGCACTGAAGCTTTCTTT

size: NA
J: TRBJ2-5
V: TRBV7-2
D: TRBD2
CDR3: CASSPFGGGETQYF
DNA: TGTGCCAGCAGCCCCTTCGGGGGGGGCGAGACCCAGTACTTC

size: NA
J: TRBJ2-1
V: TRBV6-5
D: TRBD2
CDR3: CASFRTSGTYNEQFF
DNA: TGTGCCAGCTTCCGGACTAGCGGCACCTACAATGAGCAGTTCTTC

size: NA
J: TRBJ1-4
V: TRBV5-5
D: TRBD1
CDR3: CASNRGKYEKLFF
DNA: TGTGCCAGTAACAGGGGAAAGTATGAAAAACTGTTTTTT

size: NA
J: TRBJ1-2
V: TRBV7-2
D: NA
CDR3: CASSLTSQNYGYTF
DNA: TGTGCCAGCAGCTTAACTAGTCAGAACTATGGCTACACCTTC

size: NA
J: TRBJ2-5
V: TRBV2
D: TRBD1
CDR3: CASKDRAPQETQYF
DNA: TGTGCCAGCAAGGACAGGGCCCCTCAAGAGACCCAGTACTTC

size: NA
J: TRBJ2-7
V: TRBV7-2
D: NA
CDR3: CASSTRPYEQYF
DNA: TGTGCCAGCAGCACCAGGCCCTACGAGCAGTACTTC

size: once
J: TRBJ2-7
V: TRBV4-3
D: TRBD2
CDR3: CASSPRLAGDYEQYF
DNA: TGCGCCAGCAGCCCAAGACTAGCGGGAGACTACGAGCAGTACTTC

size: few
J: TRBJ1-3
V: TRBV5-6
D: NA
CDR3: CASSLAGYGNTIYF
DNA: TGTGCCAGCAGCTTGGCAGGGTATGGAAACACCATATATTTT

size: NA
J: TRBJ2-7
V: TRBV28
D: TRBD2
CDR3: CASRARTSGVYEQYF
DNA: TGTGCCAGCAGGGCTCGGACTAGCGGGGTATACGAGCAGTACTTC

size: NA
J: TRBJ1-1
V: TRBV30
D: TRBD1
CDR3: CAWDRDANTEAFF
DNA: TGTGCCTGGGACAGGGATGCGAACACTGAAGCTTTCTTT

size: NA
J: TRBJ2-5
V: TRBV24-1
D: TRBD1
CDR3: CATSAGGTDQETQYF
DNA: TGTGCCACCAGTGCCGGTGGGACAGACCAAGAGACCCAGTACTTC

size: NA
J: TRBJ1-4
V: TRBV7-2
D: NA
CDR3: CASSLGPSHNEKLFF
DNA: TGTGCCAGCAGCCTTGGGCCCTCCCACAATGAAAAACTGTTTTTT

size: NA
J: TRBJ1-1
V: TRBV18
D: NA
CDR3: CASSPSAGRTEAFF
DNA: TGTGCCAGCTCACCCTCCGCAGGGCGGACTGAAGCTTTCTTT

size: NA
J: TRBJ1-3
V: TRBV19
D: TRBD1
CDR3: CASSAPGQGASGNTIYF
DNA: TGTGCCAGTAGTGCGCCGGGACAGGGGGCTTCTGGAAACACCATATATTTT

size: NA
J: TRBJ2-7
V: TRBV18
D: TRBD2
CDR3: CASSPRSGTGGEYEQYF
DNA: TGTGCCAGCTCACCAAGGAGCGGGACCGGAGGGGAGTACGAGCAGTACTTC

size: NA
J: TRBJ2-3
V: TRBV7-2
D: TRBD2
CDR3: CASSLEAGADTQYF
DNA: TGTGCCAGCAGCTTAGAAGCGGGAGCAGATACGCAGTATTTT

size: NA
J: TRBJ2-5
V: TRBV30
D: NA
CDR3: CAWNEASFQETQYF
DNA: TGTGCCTGGAATGAGGCAAGCTTTCAAGAGACCCAGTACTTC

size: NA
J: TRBJ1-2
V: TRBV5-4
D: TRBD1
CDR3: CASSLGQGWGGYTF
DNA: TGTGCCAGCAGCTTGGGACAGGGCTGGGGTGGCTACACCTTC

size: NA
J: TRBJ1-1
V: TRBV18
D: NA
CDR3: CASSPREGEAFF
DNA: TGTGCCAGCTCACCACGAGAGGGAGAAGCTTTCTTT

size: NA
J: TRBJ2-7
V: TRBV5-4
D: NA
CDR3: CASSGSSYEQYF
DNA: TGTGCCAGCAGCGGGAGCTCCTACGAGCAGTACTTC

size: few
J: TRBJ1-6
V: TRBV2
D: NA
CDR3: CASRQTQGFDNSPLHF
DNA: TGTGCCAGCAGGCAAACTCAGGGGTTTGATAATTCACCCCTCCACTTT

size: NA
J: TRBJ1-1
V: TRBV6-6
D: NA
CDR3: CASRALGPEAFF
DNA: TGTGCCAGCAGGGCGTTGGGGCCTGAAGCTTTCTTT

size: NA
J: TRBJ1-5
V: TRBV3-1/TRBV3-2
D: NA
CDR3: CASSHPGGQPQHF
DNA: TGTGCCAGCAGCCACCCGGGTGGTCAGCCCCAGCATTTT

size: NA
J: TRBJ1-4
V: TRBV5-6
D: NA
CDR3: CASSFVGGLNEKLFF
DNA: TGTGCCAGCAGCTTCGTGGGGGGTCTTAATGAAAAACTGTTTTTT

size: NA
J: TRBJ2-5
V: TRBV21-1
D: NA
CDR3: CASSKAQGTGCQETQYF
DNA: TGTGCCAGCAGCAAAGCGCAGGGAACAGGGTGCCAAGAGACCCAGTACTTC

size: NA
J: TRBJ1-5
V: TRBV19
D: NA
CDR3: CASSIALNQPQHF
DNA: TGTGCCAGTAGTATTGCCCTAAATCAGCCCCAGCATTTT

size: NA
J: TRBJ2-5
V: TRBV19
D: TRBD2
CDR3: CASSLAGEHYF
DNA: TGTGCCAGTAGTCTAGCGGGAGAGCATTACTTC

size: NA
J: TRBJ1-5
V: TRBV18
D: TRBD1
CDR3: CASSPSAQGVSTQHF
DNA: TGTGCCAGCTCACCATCAGCACAGGGGGTTTCGACCCAGCATTTT

size: NA
J: TRBJ2-5
V: TRBV18
D: NA
CDR3: CASSPVASGQETQYF
DNA: TGTGCCAGCTCACCGGTCGCCTCCGGCCAAGAGACCCAGTACTTC

size: NA
J: TRBJ2-7
V: TRBV14
D: NA
CDR3: CASSPRAGRGEQYF
DNA: TGTGCCAGCAGCCCCCGGGCCGGGAGAGGTGAGCAGTACTTC

size: once
J: TRBJ1-1
V: TRBV3-1/TRBV3-2
D: NA
CDR3: CASSHGGDTEAFF
DNA: TGTGCCAGCAGCCATGGAGGGGACACTGAAGCTTTCTTT

size: NA
J: TRBJ2-7
V: TRBV9
D: NA
CDR3: CASSVAAYSYEQYF
DNA: TGTGCCAGCAGCGTAGCAGCGTACTCCTACGAGCAGTACTTC

size: NA
J: TRBJ1-1
V: TRBV5-1
D: NA
CDR3: CASSLEPGVHTEAFF
DNA: TGCGCCAGCAGCTTGGAACCAGGGGTCCACACTGAAGCTTTCTTT

size: NA
J: TRBJ2-3
V: TRBV10-3
D: NA
CDR3: CAISEMKTGVGSLTDTQYF
DNA: TGTGCCATCAGTGAGATGAAGACGGGGGTCGGGAGTCTGACAGATACGCAGTATTTT

size: NA
J: TRBJ1-5
V: TRBV9
D: NA
CDR3: CASSPGAGKWPQHF
DNA: TGTGCCAGCAGCCCCGGTGCAGGGAAATGGCCCCAGCATTTT

size: NA
J: TRBJ1-2
V: TRBV5-6
D: NA
CDR3: CASSSNWAALYGYTF
DNA: TGTGCCAGCAGCTCCAATTGGGCAGCTCTCTATGGCTACACCTTC

size: NA
J: TRBJ1-2
V: TRBV5-8
D: NA
CDR3: CASSLRGNYGYTF
DNA: TGTGCCAGCAGCTTGAGAGGGAACTATGGCTACACCTTC

size: once
J: TRBJ2-7
V: TRBV19
D: TRBD1
CDR3: CASSIDPSVWTGGPYEQYF
DNA: TGTGCCAGTAGTATAGATCCGTCGGTGTGGACAGGGGGCCCCTACGAGCAGTACTTC

size: NA
J: TRBJ1-5
V: TRBV30
D: NA
CDR3: CAWSPRWQEPQHF
DNA: TGTGCCTGGAGTCCCCGGTGGCAGGAGCCCCAGCATTTT

size: NA
J: TRBJ2-1
V: TRBV2
D: TRBD1
CDR3: CASSGDRDNYNEQFF
DNA: TGTGCCAGCAGCGGGGACAGGGACAACTACAATGAGCAGTTCTTC

size: few
J: TRBJ1-4
V: TRBV9
D: NA
CDR3: CASSVQGTNEKLFF
DNA: TGTGCCAGCAGCGTTCAGGGAACTAATGAAAAACTGTTTTTT

size: NA
J: TRBJ1-2
V: TRBV6-5
D: NA
CDR3: CASTLSTGNYGYTF
DNA: TGTGCCAGCACCCTCTCGACGGGGAACTATGGCTACACCTTC

size: NA
J: TRBJ1-5
V: TRBV6-6
D: NA
CDR3: CASSQTGLRNQPQHF
DNA: TGTGCCAGCAGCCAGACGGGACTCCGCAATCAGCCCCAGCATTTT

size: NA
J: TRBJ2-3
V: TRBV29-1
D: NA
CDR3: CSAKAQDTQYF
DNA: TGCAGCGCTAAAGCTCAAGATACGCAGTATTTT

size: NA
J: TRBJ1-4
V: TRBV15
D: NA
CDR3: CATAMGGREKLFF
DNA: TGTGCCACAGCAATGGGGGGTAGGGAAAAACTGTTTTTT

size: NA
J: TRBJ2-2
V: TRBV6-6
D: NA
CDR3: CASSRQGRVNTGELFF
DNA: TGTGCCAGCAGTCGACAGGGGAGGGTAAACACCGGGGAGCTGTTTTTT

size: NA
J: TRBJ2-1
V: TRBV27
D: TRBD2
CDR3: CASSQGTSSYNEQFF
DNA: TGTGCCAGCAGTCAAGGGACTAGCTCCTACAATGAGCAGTTCTTC

size: NA
J: TRBJ1-1
V: TRBV9
D: NA
CDR3: CASSVLDGRGTTEAFF
DNA: TGTGCCAGCAGCGTTCTGGATGGGAGGGGGACCACTGAAGCTTTCTTT